One sample yielded the 24 T cell receptor beta chains listed below, sequenced in a study of radiotherapy plus CTLA-4 blockade in lung cancer. Clones were sequenced by immunoSEQ multiplex PCR, and TCRdb holds only the in-frame ones, with some missing. The sample lists some 45,000 clones, 60% to 80% occurring once. Sequencing used peripheral blood, obtained from a patient treated with radiotherapy plus ipilimumab. These receptors all come from a human donor with non-small cell lung cancer who had stable disease on radiotherapy plus ipilimumab.

CDR3 amino acids: CASSPPGQVTDTQYF. DNA of the CDR3: TGTGCCAGCAGCCCCCCCGGACAGGTCACAGATACGCAGTATTTT. The chain uses TRBV9 and TRBJ2-3; 7 bases are shared with TRBD1. Germline V CDR1 and CDR2: SGDLS, YYNGEE. With V trimmed by 4 bases and J by 2 bases, 7 bases remained unmatched. The CDR3 totals 15 residues.

V is TRBV6-5 and J is TRBJ1-6, with 9 bases aligning to TRBD1. The ends lost 6 bases at V and 8 bases at J; junction bases unmatched: 2. The CDR3 is 13 amino acids. Germline V gives CDR1 MNHEY, CDR2 SVGAGI. CDR3 bases: TGTGCCAGCAGGGACAGGGGTTATTCACCCCTCCACTTT. It is translated as CASRDRGYSPLHF.

V gene TRBV7-9 combines with J gene TRBJ1-6, with TRBD1 matching over 9 bases. The CDR3 consists of 15 residues. J gave up 9 bases and V 5 bases, and 8 bases lay outside the gene matches. The germline CDR1 and CDR2 sequences are SEHNR and FQNEAQ (reference sequence). Here the CDR3 reads CASSPGDREGSPLHF. Here the CDR3 DNA reads TGTGCCAGCAGCCCCGGGGACAGGGAGGGTTCACCCCTCCACTTT.

The rearrangement joins TRBV10-3 to TRBJ1-5; TRBD1 agrees at 7 bases. The ends lost 4 bases at V and 2 bases at J; junction bases unmatched: 2. CDR1 is ENHRY, CDR2 SYGVKD, per germline. CDR3 size: 14 residues. CDR3 residues: CAISAGQGNQPQHF. For the CDR3, the DNA is TGTGCCATCAGTGCAGGACAGGGCAATCAGCCCCAGCATTTT.

The genes are TRBV4-3 and TRBJ1-1; D not resolved. The CDR3 sequence is 14 residues long. The germline V gene encodes CDR1 LGHNA and CDR2 YSLEER. V gave up 0 bases and J gave up 1 base, with 6 bases separating them. CDR3 sequence (DNA): TGCGCCAGCAGCCAAGACCCGGGGAACACTGAAGCTTTCTTT. Amino acid sequence: CASSQDPGNTEAFF.

This clone showed up just a few times. The genes are TRBV5-5 and TRBJ2-5, with 7 bases identical to TRBD1. The CDR3 spans 18 residues. The V gene end was trimmed by 4 bases and the J gene end by 2 bases; junction bases not matched to a gene: 17. Germline loops: CDR1 SGHKS, CDR2 YYEKEE (reference sequence). CDR3 sequence (DNA): TGTGCCAGCAGCGTGAGCTGGACAGGACACCCTGATCAAGAGACCCAGTACTTC. Translation: CASSVSWTGHPDQETQYF.

The rearrangement uses TRBV6-5 and TRBJ2-7, with 7 bases that match TRBD2. The end of the DNA aligns better with TRBJ2-1, so the J call may be wrong. Looked up from germline, CDR1 is MNHEY and CDR2 is SVGAGI. The CDR3 loop spans 15 amino acids. This CDR3 reads CASSIYAGVWDEQFF. In nucleotides, the CDR3 is TGTGCCAGCAGCATCTATGCGGGGGTATGGGATGAGCAGTTCTTC.

The genes are TRBV6-1 and TRBJ1-1; D remains unclear. With 2 bases removed from V and 0 bases from J, the gap between germline ends came to 7 bases. Germline loops: CDR1 MNHNS, CDR2 SASEGT. This CDR3 contains 14 residues. The CDR3 DNA is TGTGCCAGCAGTGAACGCGGAGTGAACACTGAAGCTTTCTTT. It yields the protein CASSERGVNTEAFF.

The V and J genes are TRBV5-1 and TRBJ1-1; possibly TRBD1 for D (6 bases). The V and J ends lost 5 bases and 0 bases respectively, with 17 bases between them. Germline V gene sequence: CDR1 SGHRS, CDR2 YFSETQ. CDR3 length: 16 amino acids. CDR3: CASRARDTHMNTEAFF. CDR3 sequence (DNA): TGCGCCAGCAGAGCGAGGGACACACACATGAACACTGAAGCTTTCTTT.

The chain couples TRBV6-9 to TRBJ1-2; no definite D call. Trimming left V 3 bases short and J 4 bases short, with 9 bases between. CDR1 and CDR2 (germline): MNHGY, SVAAGI. CDR3 length equals 13 residues. CDR3 loop: CASSYDWSYGYTF. DNA for the CDR3: TGTGCCAGCAGTTACGACTGGTCCTATGGCTACACCTTC.

The rearrangement joins TRBV7-9 to TRBJ1-5, with 11 bases matching TRBD1. Germline V CDR1 and CDR2: SEHNR, FQNEAQ (reference sequence). CDR3 length: 14 amino acids. The J segment lost 6 bases and the V segment lost 8 bases, leaving 6 bases of the junction unmatched. The CDR3 spells CASAGQGASQPQHF. CDR3 DNA: TGTGCCAGCGCCGGACAGGGGGCCTCTCAGCCCCAGCATTTT.

J is TRBJ2-7 and V is TRBV5-1; TRBD1 aligns across 9 bases. The CDR3 has 13 amino acids. Germline lookup yields CDR1 SGHRS and CDR2 YFSETQ. With 4 bases clipped from V and 7 bases from J, the junction kept 6 bases outside the gene matches. The CDR3 region is CASSRGQGEEQYF. The CDR3 bases are TGCGCCAGCAGCCGGGGACAGGGTGAGGAGCAGTACTTC.

The rearrangement joins TRBV7-3 to TRBJ2-1, with D tentatively TRBD1 (5 bases). CDR1 and CDR2 from the germline V gene are SGHTA and FQGTGA. Trimming removed 3 bases from V and 3 bases from J, with 18 bases in between. This CDR3 is 17 amino acids long. CDR3 in amino acids: CASSLSLESGLYNEQFF. The CDR3 DNA sequence: TGTGCCAGCAGCTTGAGTCTAGAGTCAGGGCTCTACAATGAGCAGTTCTTC. Full variable domain (missing parts from reference TRBV7-3 and TRBJ2-1): GAGVSQTPSNKVTEKGKYVELRCDPISGHTALYWYRQSLGQGPEFLIYFQGTGAADDSGLPNDRFFAVRPEGSVSTLKIQRTERGDSAVYLCASSLSLESGLYNEQFFGPGTRLTVL.

This chain connects TRBV7-9 to TRBJ1-2, with no clear D. Germline V gene sequence: CDR1 SEHNR, CDR2 FQNEAQ (reference sequence). Trimming stripped 1 base from V and 4 bases from J, with 13 bases between. The CDR3 runs to 15 residues. This CDR3 reads CASSLEGPSGYGYTF. The CDR3 coding sequence is TGTGCCAGCAGCTTAGAAGGTCCTTCGGGCTATGGCTACACCTTC.

The sample holds one count of this clone. CDR3: CASSLWGQTEEKLFF. The CDR3 DNA reads TGCGCCAGCAGCCTTTGGGGCCAGACTGAGGAAAAACTGTTTTTT. The chain couples TRBV5-1 to TRBJ1-4; D may be TRBD1 (5 bases). Germline assignment: CDR1 SGHRS and CDR2 YFSETQ. The V and J ends lost 4 bases and 8 bases respectively, with 18 bases between them. The CDR3 is 15 amino acids.

V usage is TRBV30 and J usage is TRBJ1-4; 8 bases are shared with TRBD1. This CDR3 spans 15 amino acids. V was pared by 3 bases and J by 7 bases, with 10 bases of the junction left unmatched. Germline values: CDR1 GTSNPN, CDR2 SVGIG (reference sequence). The CDR3: CAWSKTGAVGEKLFF. The DNA for the CDR3 is TGTGCCTGGAGCAAGACAGGGGCGGTTGGTGAAAAACTGTTTTTT.

The chain combines TRBV18 with TRBJ1-4, with TRBD1 matching 9 bases. This CDR3 is 18 amino acids long. Germline trimming cut 2 bases from V and 0 bases from J; bases unmatched to any gene: 7. In germline, CDR1 is KGHSH, CDR2 LQKENI. CDR3 in amino acids: CASSPLLTGGATNEKLFF. The CDR3 DNA reads TGTGCCAGCTCACCATTGCTAACAGGGGGCGCAACTAATGAAAAACTGTTTTTT.

This clone was counted between two and nine times. The V call is TRBV27, the J call TRBJ2-5; 8 bases map to TRBD2. Germline values: CDR1 MNHEY, CDR2 SMNVEV (reference sequence). CDR3 length: 15 residues. The ends lost 2 bases at V and 4 bases at J; junction bases unmatched: 6. CDR3 bases: TGTGCCAGCAGTTTAGGCACTAGCGGCGCAGAGACCCAGTACTTC. It specifies CASSLGTSGAETQYF.

This chain links TRBV5-4 with TRBJ2-2, with D tentatively TRBD1 (6 bases). V was cut by 3 bases and J by 0 bases, with 12 bases left in between. The CDR3 has 16 residues. CDR1 is SGHNT and CDR2 is YYREEE in the germline V gene (reference sequence). The CDR3 nucleotides read TGTGCCAGCAGCTCAGCTGGACAGTCGAACACCGGGGAGCTGTTTTTT. Residues: CASSSAGQSNTGELFF.

The genes are TRBV2 and TRBJ2-5, with 8 bases lining up with TRBD2. Germline-derived CDR1 and CDR2 are SNHLY and FYNNEI. This CDR3 has 15 amino acids. Trimming removed 1 base from V and 5 bases from J; junction bases left unmatched: 6. CDR3 DNA sequence: TGTGCCAGCAGTGAAGGAAGCGGGGGAGGTGAGACCCAGTACTTC. This encodes CASSEGSGGGETQYF.

To note about this clone: Just one base apart from a much larger clone, this may be a read error. The chain links TRBV29-1 to TRBJ1-6; D perhaps matches TRBD1 (6 bases). V dropped 7 bases and J dropped 10 bases, with 17 bases sitting between them. The CDR3 contains 13 residues. Germline assignment: CDR1 SQVTM and CDR2 ANQGSEA. The chain's CDR3 is CSARAGEYSPLHF. The CDR3 DNA reads as TGCAGCGCCCGGGCAGGGGAGTACTCACCCCTCCACTTT.

The rearrangement links TRBV10-3 to TRBJ2-3; 8 bases are shared with TRBD2. Germline loops: CDR1 ENHRY, CDR2 SYGVKD. This CDR3 has 15 amino acids. The ends lost 6 bases at V and 1 base at J; junction bases unmatched: 6. The CDR3 coding sequence is TGTGCCATCAGAGCGACTAGCGTAGGCACAGATACGCAGTATTTT. It translates to CAIRATSVGTDTQYF.

The chain employs TRBV9 and TRBJ2-7; 7 nucleotides agree with TRBD1. Germline-derived CDR1 and CDR2 are SGDLS and YYNGEE. V was pared by 0 bases and J by 3 bases, with 3 bases of the junction left unmatched. The CDR3 extends over 14 amino acids. The CDR3 here is CASSVGSGGYEQYF. For the CDR3, the DNA is TGTGCCAGCAGCGTAGGTTCAGGGGGCTACGAGCAGTACTTC.

This clone is judged medium-sized. The chain is built from TRBV28 and TRBJ1-1, with a tentative D call TRBD1 (6 bases). Trimming pared 6 bases from V and 5 bases from J, leaving 10 bases between. CDR1 and CDR2 from the germline V gene are MDHEN and SYDVKM. The CDR3 is 12 amino acids. The CDR3 loop reads CASSQDSTEAFF. Here the CDR3 DNA reads TGTGCCAGCAGCCAGGACAGTACTGAAGCTTTCTTT.